This passage covers 25 T cell receptor beta chains from one sample sequenced in a study of CD8 T cells in ankylosing spondylitis. Study-level findings and limits: Seemingly distinctive of ankylosing spondylitis blood was a TCR beta motif formed by eight highly homologous variants.

TCRdb processed the 5' RACE reads anew with MiXCR; each CDR3 protein has one entry. The table lists around 490,000 distinct CDR3 sequences, less than 6% of them singletons. Which antigens these TCRs recognize remains unknown. Sequenced sample: blood, either unsorted or a sorted T cell fraction (not recorded which). These receptors all stem from a male donor with ankylosing spondylitis.

There are many counts of this clonotype. The rearrangement joins TRBV20-1 to TRBJ2-5; D remains unclear. CDR3 size: 11 residues. Germline assignment: CDR1 DFQATT and CDR2 SNEGSKA (reference sequence). V was shortened by 1 base and J by 7 bases, with 7 bases between the two germline ends. The CDR3 coding sequence is TGCAGTGCTAGAGTAAGGTGGACCCAGTACTTC. This translates into CSARVRWTQYF.

The sample holds many counts of this clonotype. The chain joins TRBV10-3 to TRBJ1-1; D uncertain. The CDR3 is 13 amino acids. With 4 bases removed from V and 2 bases from J, the gap between germline ends came to 8 bases. The germline V gene encodes CDR1 ENHRY and CDR2 SYGVKD. The CDR3 sequence: CAISAAANTEAFF. The DNA for the CDR3 is TGTGCCATCAGTGCGGCGGCTAACACTGAAGCTTTCTTT.

This clonotype was seen at least ten times. The V and J genes are TRBV20-1 and TRBJ1-1; the D is unclear. V was shortened by 0 bases and J by 7 bases, with 15 bases between the two germline ends. The CDR3 is 14 amino acids. The germline V gene encodes CDR1 DFQATT and CDR2 SNEGSKA (reference sequence). The CDR3 DNA reads as TGCAGTGCTAGAGACGGACTTTCAATCCTTGAAGCTTTCTTT. Its translation: CSARDGLSILEAFF.

The rearrangement joins TRBV15 to TRBJ2-1, with a tentative D call TRBD2 (6 bases). CDR1 and CDR2 (germline): LNHNV, YYDKDF (reference sequence). The CDR3 is made up of 16 amino acids. V was trimmed by 0 bases and J by 8 bases, leaving 17 bases between them. The CDR3 loop is CATSRDGWGEKDEQFF. The CDR3 nucleotides are TGTGCCACCAGCAGAGATGGTTGGGGGGAAAAAGATGAGCAGTTCTTC.

This clonotype was counted at least ten times. The DNA of the CDR3 is TGTGCCAGCAGCCACTCCGGGACTAGGTCTACAGAGCAGTACTTC. This gives the protein CASSHSGTRSTEQYF. The chain carries TRBV7-2 and TRBJ2-7; 8 bases align to TRBD2. Looked up from germline, CDR1 is SGHTA and CDR2 is FQGNSA. This CDR3 region has 15 residues. The J segment lost 7 bases and the V segment lost 5 bases, leaving 13 bases of the junction unmatched.

This clonotype has a count of ten or more. This sequence joins TRBV12-3 or TRBV12-4 and TRBJ2-5; D gene uncertain. Trimming removed 3 bases from V and 7 bases from J, with 12 bases in between. The CDR3 covers 13 residues. CDR3: CASSLRPAGTQYF. The CDR3 DNA is TGTGCCAGCAGTTTGAGGCCCGCAGGGACCCAGTACTTC.

This clonotype was found a few times. The chain uses TRBV7-9 and TRBJ2-1; D not resolved. In germline, CDR1 is SEHNR, CDR2 FQNEAQ (reference sequence). The CDR3 sequence is 14 residues long. Trimming removed 1 base from V and 8 bases from J, with 12 bases in between. DNA for the CDR3: TGTGCCAGCAGCTTAGGGTTTAGGCTCGATGAGCAGTTCTTC. This gives the protein CASSLGFRLDEQFF.

The rearrangement uses TRBV10-2 and TRBJ2-7; D is uncertain. The V end lost 7 bases, the J end lost 6 bases, and 10 bases lay between the germline ends. The CDR3 has 11 residues. The germline CDR1 and CDR2 sequences are WSHSY and SAAADI. CDR3 DNA sequence: TGCGCCAGCACGCGCTCGTTCGAGCAGTACTTC. This sequence encodes CASTRSFEQYF.

This clonotype was counted ten times or more. The chain links TRBV20-1 to TRBJ1-4; D possibly corresponds to TRBD1 (5 bases). Germline V gives CDR1 DFQATT, CDR2 SNEGSKA (reference sequence). Trimming removed 5 bases from V and 7 bases from J, with 17 bases in between. CDR3 length: 14 amino acids. The CDR3 is CSAETRGISEKLFF. Written as DNA, the CDR3 is TGCAGTGCTGAAACGAGGGGCATAAGTGAAAAACTGTTTTTT.

There are many counts of this clonotype. This chain uses TRBV6-1 with TRBJ2-5; 12 bases are a match to TRBD1. The CDR3 is 14 residues long. The germline gives CDR1 MNHNS, CDR2 SASEGT. V shed 8 bases and J 6 bases; nucleotides not matched to a gene: 7. The CDR3 sequence is CASAGQGATKTQYF. CDR3 nucleotide sequence: TGTGCCAGCGCGGGACAGGGGGCTACAAAGACCCAGTACTTC.

There are a few counts of this clonotype. The CDR3 sequence: CASSQIEGAYEQYF. CDR3 coding DNA: TGTGCCAGCTCACAGATCGAAGGGGCCTACGAGCAGTACTTC. J is TRBJ2-7 and V is TRBV18, with a possible D match to TRBD1 (5 bases). Trimming removed 4 bases at V and 2 bases at J, with 12 bases between. Germline CDR1 and CDR2: KGHSH and LQKENI. The CDR3 covers 14 residues.

With regard to this clonotype: A clone one base away is much larger, so this may be a read error. Because it lacks the conserved phenylalanine or tryptophan at the end, this CDR3 is likely a read error. The chain couples TRBV28 to TRBJ2-5, with 13 bases aligning to TRBD2. CDR1 is MDHEN, CDR2 SYDVKM, per germline. The CDR3 has 14 residues. With V trimmed by 5 bases and J by 6 bases, 3 bases remained unmatched. The CDR3 nucleotides read TGTGCCAGCAGTCGGACTAGCGGGAGCAAGACCCAGTACCTC. Translation: CASSRTSGSKTQYL.

This rearrangement joins TRBV7-2 to TRBJ2-5; perhaps TRBD2 as D (5 bases). Trimming took off 2 bases at V and 7 bases at J, with 14 bases between the two ends. The germline V gene encodes CDR1 SGHTA and CDR2 FQGNSA. CDR3 length: 14 residues. CDR3 nucleotide sequence: TGTGCCAGCAGCTTATACGGCGAGGGTCGGACCCAGTACTTC. Amino acid sequence: CASSLYGEGRTQYF.

This clonotype was counted only a few times. The gene calls are TRBV20-1 and TRBJ2-7; no definite D call. CDR1 is DFQATT and CDR2 is SNEGSKA in the germline V gene (reference sequence). Trimming left V 4 bases short and J 4 bases short, with 8 bases between. This CDR3 has 11 residues. In nucleotides, the CDR3 is TGCAGTGCTATAGACGGATACGAGCAGTACTTC. It yields the protein CSAIDGYEQYF.

This clonotype appeared many times. The genes are TRBV9 and TRBJ2-1, with D possibly TRBD2 on 6 matching bases. V shed 0 bases and J shed 8 bases, with 12 bases lying between them. There are 14 residues in the CDR3. Germline-derived CDR1 and CDR2 are SGDLS and YYNGEE. The CDR3 region has the DNA TGTGCCAGCAGCGTAGCGGGAGAAGGATATGAGCAGTTCTTC. This encodes CASSVAGEGYEQFF.

V is TRBV4-1 and J is TRBJ2-3, with D possibly matching TRBD2 (6 bases). The CDR3 sequence is 14 residues long. Germline CDR1 is MGHRA and CDR2 is YSYEKL. Trimming shortened V by 3 bases and J by 5 bases, and 12 bases separated the two germline ends. The DNA of the CDR3 is TGCGCCAGCAGCCACGCAGGGACTCGAGATACGCAGTATTTT. Protein sequence: CASSHAGTRDTQYF.

The sample holds many counts of this clonotype. The chain uses TRBV4-1 and TRBJ2-2; D is uncertain. From germline, CDR1 is MGHRA and CDR2 YSYEKL. Trimming took 1 base from V and 1 from J, leaving 19 bases between them. The CDR3 runs to 19 residues. The CDR3 is CASSQVTVIHFLNTGELFF. CDR3 nucleotides: TGCGCCAGCAGCCAAGTAACAGTGATCCATTTCTTGAACACCGGGGAGCTGTTTTTT.

In this sample, this clonotype turned up many times. The chain is built from TRBV6-5 and TRBJ1-5; tentative D call: TRBD1 (6 bases). This CDR3 has 15 amino acids. V lost 0 bases to trimming and J lost 5 bases, with 11 bases between them. Germline lookup yields CDR1 MNHEY and CDR2 SVGAGI. In nucleotides, the CDR3 is TGTGCCAGCAGTTACTCTTCAGGGGTCCATCAGCCCCAGCATTTT. Residues: CASSYSSGVHQPQHF.

The table lists this clonotype with many counts. V usage is TRBV5-8 and J usage is TRBJ2-1, with 12 bases fitting TRBD2. This CDR3 is 17 amino acids long. V lost 2 bases to trimming and J lost 2 bases; unmatched junction nucleotides: 5. Germline V gene sequence: CDR1 SGHTS, CDR2 YDEGEE. Here the CDR3 reads CASSFPWTSGAYNEQFF. For the CDR3, the DNA is TGTGCCAGCAGCTTCCCGTGGACTAGCGGGGCCTACAATGAGCAGTTCTTC.

This clonotype was seen many times. The CDR3 DNA reads as TGTGCCAGCAGTTACTCTGATGCCGGGACAGGGGTACACATGAACACTGAAGCTTTCTTT. This encodes CASSYSDAGTGVHMNTEAFF. This chain connects TRBV6-2 or TRBV6-3 to TRBJ1-1; 10 bases are shared with TRBD1. The V segment lost 0 bases and the J segment 0 bases; nucleotides outside the gene matches: 13. The CDR3 is 20 residues long. Germline V gene lookup returns CDR1 MNHEY and CDR2 SVGEGT.

This clonotype was seen many times. The chain combines TRBV5-5 with TRBJ2-1, with 12 nucleotides matching TRBD2. V lost 1 base to trimming and J lost 4 bases; unmatched junction nucleotides: 3. CDR3 length: 16 amino acids. CDR1 is SGHKS and CDR2 is YYEKEE in the germline V gene (reference sequence). CDR3 bases: TGTGCCAGCAGCTTGAGACTAGCGGGAGTTTACAATGAGCAGTTCTTC. Translation: CASSLRLAGVYNEQFF.

This clonotype has ten or more counts. The V call is TRBV7-9, the J call TRBJ1-2; 10 nucleotides agree with TRBD1. The J segment lost 4 bases and the V segment lost 8 bases, leaving 7 bases of the junction unmatched. The CDR3 loop spans 14 amino acids. The germline V gene encodes CDR1 SEHNR and CDR2 FQNEAQ (reference sequence). CDR3 amino acids: CASGFGQGGYGYTF. The DNA of the CDR3 is TGTGCCAGCGGATTCGGACAGGGGGGCTATGGCTACACCTTC.

The J gene is TRBJ2-2, the V gene TRBV18, with D unclear. CDR3 size: 15 residues. CDR1 and CDR2 (germline): KGHSH, LQKENI. V shed 3 bases and J shed 1 base, with 9 bases lying between them. In nucleotides, the CDR3 is TGTGCCAGCTCACCCCCTGCCAGGAACACCGGGGAGCTGTTTTTT. Its translation: CASSPPARNTGELFF.

This clonotype was counted many times. V and J are TRBV24-1 and TRBJ2-7; perhaps TRBD2 as D (6 bases). The V and J ends lost 5 bases and 4 bases respectively, with 17 bases between them. Looked up from germline, CDR1 is KGHDR and CDR2 is SFDVKD. There are 15 residues in the CDR3. CDR3 sequence: CATSVGGTSRYEQYF. DNA of the CDR3: TGTGCCACCAGTGTTGGAGGGACCTCCCGGTACGAGCAGTACTTC.

This chain's CDR3 is CASSLLGGGVMNTEAFF. The CDR3 DNA reads as TGTGCCAGCAGCTTATTGGGGGGGGGAGTTATGAACACTGAAGCTTTCTTT. J is TRBJ1-1 and V is TRBV11-3, with a weak D call TRBD1 (5 bases). V lost 2 bases and J 0 bases, leaving 16 bases between the germline ends. The germline V gene encodes CDR1 SGHNT and CDR2 YENEEA. The CDR3 spans 17 residues. Drawing the rest from reference TRBV11-3 and TRBJ1-1, the complete variable domain is EAGVVQSPRYKIIEKKQPVAFWCNPISGHNTLYWYLQNLGQGPELLIRYENEEAVDDSQLPKDRFSAERLKGVDSTLKIQPAELGDSAVYLCASSLLGGGVMNTEAFFGQGTRLTVV.